This note documents a single TCR beta chain sequence. Its antigen remains unidentified. No much larger clone exists at a distance of one base, and base qualities are not known. The data originate from a study of post-analysis software for immune sequencing data (dated by TCRdb to the mid-2010s). Context from the whole study: Recorded disease courses included relapsing-remitting, secondary progressive and progressive-relapsing multiple sclerosis, with some patients lacking subtype annotation. Patient repertoires were compared against 11 to 12 previously published healthy control repertoires from donors aged 6 to 25 years. A subset of samples was prepared in parallel using single-end sample barcoding, then pooled and co-amplified after Illumina adapter ligation. What the work shows at the level of the full study, not this receptor alone: Strong co-clustering of samples prepared in the same batch was shown by direct clustering with F measure, prompting a batch-effect correction. The multiple sclerosis patient group was slightly younger than the control group. Significantly higher frequencies in patients than in controls were found for about 5 TRBV segments, including TRBV5-6, TRBV5-1 and TRBV20-1. Normalized Chao1 diversity was significantly lower in multiple sclerosis patients than controls, suggesting substantial peripheral T-cell clonal expansion.

Relative to germline, V is 7 bases shorter and J is 0 bases shorter, with 9 bases between their ends. The CDR3, cysteine through phenylalanine, is 13 amino acids long. Only CDR3 DNA is held: 39 bases, read in frame from base 1. As encoded in the germline V gene, CDR1 is MDHEN while CDR2 is SYDVKM. Receptors were amplified or captured by PCR. TCRdb records Illumina HiSeq 2500 as the sequencer. To reduce PCR and sequencing biases, unique molecular identifiers were built into the TCR beta cDNA libraries. Per 1 to 10 million input T cells, roughly 0.5 million cDNA molecules were obtained, such that each molecule approximated one T cell. Patient libraries were prepared and sequenced with the same protocol used for the earlier healthy control dataset. Samples belonging to the same batch were prepared together, multiplexed and sequenced on a shared HiSeq lane. Concerning the study's data processing: Raw barcoded reads were processed with MIGEC, discarding single-read molecular identifier groups before consensus assembly and CDR3 extraction. Clonotype tables were post-analysed with VDJtools, and diversity was normalized by down-sampling all datasets to the smallest sample size. Repertoire overlap clustering matched CDR3 amino acid but not nucleotide sequences to correct batch-related cross-sample contamination. TCRdb reprocessed the public reads (quality trimming at Q25 with fastp, clone calling with MiXCR) and kept in-frame beta chains. Rows with one shared CDR3 protein collapse into an entry with the most common genes and DNA. It is TCRdb's table, rather than the study itself, that gives the V and J calls and clone size. The sample has roughly 800,000 distinct CDR3 sequences on record, less than 35% of them singletons. The ten largest clones capture approximately 0.6% of the sample.

To demonstrate the VDJtools post-analysis software, the study profiled TCR beta repertoires from the peripheral blood of 13 young patients with multiple sclerosis. The patients with multiple sclerosis were children and adolescents between about 6 and 15 years of age. The sequence derives from a girl aged 5-17 years with multiple sclerosis. The receptor chain draws on TRBV28 and TRBJ1-2, with the D gene too uncertain to name. The specimen was blood. DNA sequence: TGTGCCAGCACCTCGGATCCTAACTATGGCTACACCTTC. It codes for CASTSDPNYGYTF.